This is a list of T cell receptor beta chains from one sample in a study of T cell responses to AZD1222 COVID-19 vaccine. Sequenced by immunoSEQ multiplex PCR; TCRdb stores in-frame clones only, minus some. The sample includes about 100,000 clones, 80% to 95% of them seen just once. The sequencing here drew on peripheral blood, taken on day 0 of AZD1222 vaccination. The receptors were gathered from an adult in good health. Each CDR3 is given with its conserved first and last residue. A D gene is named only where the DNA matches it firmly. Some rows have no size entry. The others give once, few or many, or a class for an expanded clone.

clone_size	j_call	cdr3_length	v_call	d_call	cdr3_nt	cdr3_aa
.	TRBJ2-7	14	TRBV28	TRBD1	TGTGCCAGCAGAGACAGGGGTTGGTCCTACGAGCAGTACTTC	CASRDRGWSYEQYF
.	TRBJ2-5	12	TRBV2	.	TGTGCTTCCAGCGGATACCAAGAGACCCAGTACTTC	CASSGYQETQYF
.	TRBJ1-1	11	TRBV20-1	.	TGCAGTGCCATCAACGGAGCTAAAGCTTTCTTT	CSAINGAKAFF
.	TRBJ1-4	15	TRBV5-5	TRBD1	TGTGCCAGCAGCCGGGACAGGGGGCAGGGTGAAAAACTGTTTTTT	CASSRDRGQGEKLFF
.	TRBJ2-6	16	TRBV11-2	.	TGTGCCAGCAGCTCCCGACGGTACTCTGGGGCCAACGTCCTGACTTTC	CASSSRRYSGANVLTF
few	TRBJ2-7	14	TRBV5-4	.	TGTGCCACCTCCGGGGGCGGGGCATCCTACGAGCAGTACTTC	CATSGGGASYEQYF
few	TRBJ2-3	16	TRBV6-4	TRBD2	TGTGCCAGCAGTGACTCGAGGGGAGGGAGTCTGGATACGCAGTATTTT	CASSDSRGGSLDTQYF
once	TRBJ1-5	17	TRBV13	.	TGTGCCAGCAGCTTAACCAAATCATTCGGGGGCACTCAGCCCCAGCATTTT	CASSLTKSFGGTQPQHF
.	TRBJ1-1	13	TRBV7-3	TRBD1	TGTGCCAGCAGAATCACAGGGGGCACTGAAGCTTTCTTT	CASRITGGTEAFF
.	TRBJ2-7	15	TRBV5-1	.	TGCGCCAGCAGCTGGTCGGGGGAACAATCCTACGAGCAGTACTTC	CASSWSGEQSYEQYF
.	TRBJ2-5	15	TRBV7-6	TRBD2	TGTGCCAGTAATAGGGGGGCTAGCGGGCAAGAGACCCAGTACTTC	CASNRGASGQETQYF
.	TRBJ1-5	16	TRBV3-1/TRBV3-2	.	TGTGCCAGCAGCCAAGAATTTCAGTATAGCAATCAGCCCCAGCATTTT	CASSQEFQYSNQPQHF
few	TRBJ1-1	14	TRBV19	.	TGTGCCAGTAGTATACGGGGTAGGAACACTGAAGCTTTCTTT	CASSIRGRNTEAFF
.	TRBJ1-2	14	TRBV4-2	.	TGTGCCAGCAGCCAAGGGGGGGCTAACTATGGCTACACCTTC	CASSQGGANYGYTF
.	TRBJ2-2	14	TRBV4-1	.	TGCGCCAGCAGCCAAGGTGCTTTGCGCGGGGAGCTGTTTTTT	CASSQGALRGELFF
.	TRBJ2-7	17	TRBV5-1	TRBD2	TGCGCCAGCAGCTTGGGAGTACTAGCGGGTGGTTCCCACGAGCAGTACTTC	CASSLGVLAGGSHEQYF
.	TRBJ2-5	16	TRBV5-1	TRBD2	TGCGCCAGCAGCTTGGGGCTAGCGGGGCAACAAGAGACCCAGTACTTC	CASSLGLAGQQETQYF
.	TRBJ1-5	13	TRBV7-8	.	TGTGCCAGCAGCTTTAACAGGGTGAAGCCCCAGCATTTT	CASSFNRVKPQHF
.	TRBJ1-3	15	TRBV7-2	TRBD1	TGTGCCAGCAGCTTACAGGGGGCGCACGGAAACACCATATATTTT	CASSLQGAHGNTIYF
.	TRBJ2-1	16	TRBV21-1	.	TGTGCCAGCAGCAGAGGTAGCGGGAGTTGTTACAATGAGCAGTTCTTC	CASSRGSGSCYNEQFF
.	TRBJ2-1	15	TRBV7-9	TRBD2	TGTGCCAGCAGCGCCGCCGGGACTAGCCCCAATGAGCAGTTCTTC	CASSAAGTSPNEQFF
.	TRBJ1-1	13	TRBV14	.	TGTGCCAGCAGCCATCAGGAATTCCCTGAAGCTTTCTTT	CASSHQEFPEAFF
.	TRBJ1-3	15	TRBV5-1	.	TGCGCCAGCAGCTTTCAGGGAACCTCTGGAAACACCATATATTTT	CASSFQGTSGNTIYF
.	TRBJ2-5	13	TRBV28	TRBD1	TGTGCCAGCAGCAAGGGGGCTAGGGAGACCCAGTACTTC	CASSKGARETQYF
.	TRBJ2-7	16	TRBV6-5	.	TGTGCCAGCAGTTACTCAGTGGGCCATTCGGGCTACGAGCAGTACTTC	CASSYSVGHSGYEQYF
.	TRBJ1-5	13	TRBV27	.	TGTGCCAGCAGACTGAACTTTTATCAGCCCCAGCATTTT	CASRLNFYQPQHF
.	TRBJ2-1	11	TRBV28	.	TGTGCCAGCAGTTCCGGGACAGAGCAGTTCTTC	CASSSGTEQFF
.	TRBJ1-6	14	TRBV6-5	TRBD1	TGTGCCAGCAGGAACAGGGGGCTTAATTCACCCCTCCACTTT	CASRNRGLNSPLHF
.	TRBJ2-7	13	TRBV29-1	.	TGCAGCGTCACGGGACCGACCCTATACGAGCAGTACTTC	CSVTGPTLYEQYF
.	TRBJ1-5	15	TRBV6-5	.	TGTGCCAGCAGTTACTCGTCCGGTGGGGATCAGCCCCAGCATTTT	CASSYSSGGDQPQHF
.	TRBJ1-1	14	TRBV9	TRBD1	TGTGCCACCATGAAAGGGACAGGGAGAACTGAAGCTTTCTTT	CATMKGTGRTEAFF
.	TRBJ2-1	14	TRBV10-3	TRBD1	TGTGCCACCGCAGGGGGCTACTCCTACAATGAGCAGTTCTTC	CATAGGYSYNEQFF
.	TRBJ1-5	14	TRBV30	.	TGTGCCTGGAGTAGGGCGGGGGGTAATCAGCCCCAGCATTTT	CAWSRAGGNQPQHF
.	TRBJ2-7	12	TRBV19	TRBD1	TGTGCCAGTGGGACAGCCTCCTACGAGCAGTACTTC	CASGTASYEQYF
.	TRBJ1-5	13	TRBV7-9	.	TGTGCCAGCAGCCCCAGCATAGATCAGCCCCAGCATTTT	CASSPSIDQPQHF
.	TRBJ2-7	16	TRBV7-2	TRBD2	TGTGCCAGCAGCCCGCTAGCGGGAGGGGGTGCCTACGAGCAGTACTTC	CASSPLAGGGAYEQYF
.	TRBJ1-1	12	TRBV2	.	TGTGCCAGCAGTAACAGGAACACTGAAGCTTTCTTT	CASSNRNTEAFF
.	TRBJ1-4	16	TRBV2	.	TGTGCCAGCGCCCTCCCCGACAGTTCGCCTAATGAAAAACTGTTTTTT	CASALPDSSPNEKLFF
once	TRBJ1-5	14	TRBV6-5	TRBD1	TGTGCCAGCAGTTCAGGGGGCCGCAATCAGCCCCAGCATTTT	CASSSGGRNQPQHF
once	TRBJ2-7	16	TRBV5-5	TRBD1	TGTGCCAGCAGCCCCACGGACAGGGGAGAAACCTACGAGCAGTACTTC	CASSPTDRGETYEQYF
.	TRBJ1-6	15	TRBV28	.	TGTGCCAGCAGTTTGGGAGGGTCGGACAATTCACCCCTCCACTTT	CASSLGGSDNSPLHF
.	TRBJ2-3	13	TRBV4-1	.	TGCGCCAGCAGCCAAGGGGTCGCAGATACGCAGTATTTT	CASSQGVADTQYF
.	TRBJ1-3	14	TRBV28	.	TGTGCCAGCAATCCTCAGGGTAATGTAGACACCATATATTTT	CASNPQGNVDTIYF
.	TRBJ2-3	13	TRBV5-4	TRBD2	TGTGCCAGCACCGGGGCGGGAGTGGATACGCAGTATTTT	CASTGAGVDTQYF
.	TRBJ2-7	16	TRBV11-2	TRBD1	TGTGCCAGCAGCTTAGCAGGACAGGTGAGCTCCTACGAGCAGTACTTC	CASSLAGQVSSYEQYF
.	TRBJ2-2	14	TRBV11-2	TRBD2	TGTGCCAGCAGCGGAGCGGGAGGCGCCGGGGAGCTGTTTTTT	CASSGAGGAGELFF
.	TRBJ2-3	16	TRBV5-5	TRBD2	TGTGCCAGCAGCTTACTAGCGGGGGCCCCCACAGATACGCAGTATTTT	CASSLLAGAPTDTQYF
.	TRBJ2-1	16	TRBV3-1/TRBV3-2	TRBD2	TGTGCCAGCAGCCCGGGACTAGCGGGAGTTTGGAATGAGCAGTTCTTC	CASSPGLAGVWNEQFF
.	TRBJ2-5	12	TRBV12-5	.	TGTGCTAGTGGCACCACCTGGGAGACCCAGTACTTC	CASGTTWETQYF
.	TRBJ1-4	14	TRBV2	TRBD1	TGTGCCAGCAGCGGACAGGGGGCAGGGGAAAAACTGTTTTTT	CASSGQGAGEKLFF
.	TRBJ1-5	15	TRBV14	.	TGTGCCAGCAGCTCGAGGGGACTCCAGAATCAGCCCCAGCATTTT	CASSSRGLQNQPQHF